This paragraph covers one T cell receptor beta chain sequence. Germline loops: CDR1 KGHSH, CDR2 LQKENI. Trimming cost V 1 base and J 4 bases, with 13 bases left between them. This CDR3 has 15 residues. These data come from a study of blood T cell repertoires in COVID-19. Study-wide background: Sites across the United States, Italy and Spain contributed samples from acute and convalescent COVID-19. PBMCs, B-cell-depleted T cells, or T cells were the source of the cDNA or gDNA that made up the material.

In the authors' methods: For nucleated cells, counts were estimated from reference gene primer amplification. Sequencing used immunoSEQ multiplex PCR; TCRdb keeps in-frame clones, though not all of them. The DNA gave D and trimming, while V, J and clone size come from that table. The sample has some 97,000 clones, 90% seen once. The sequencing sample was made of peripheral blood. J is TRBJ1-2 and V is TRBV18, with D uncertain. The sequence was collected from a man aged 55 to 70 with acute or convalescent COVID-19. The CDR3 DNA reads TGTGCCAGCTCACCACGACTTGATACCTTCTATGGCTACACCTTC. It codes for CASSPRLDTFYGYTF.